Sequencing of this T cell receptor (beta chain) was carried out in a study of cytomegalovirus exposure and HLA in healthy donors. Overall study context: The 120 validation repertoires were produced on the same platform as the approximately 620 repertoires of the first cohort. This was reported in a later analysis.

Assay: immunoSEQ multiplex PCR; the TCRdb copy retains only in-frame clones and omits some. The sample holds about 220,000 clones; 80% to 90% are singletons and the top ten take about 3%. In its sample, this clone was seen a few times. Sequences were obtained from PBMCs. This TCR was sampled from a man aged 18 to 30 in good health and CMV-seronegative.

The CDR3 spells CASSLRGSGANVLTF. In DNA, the CDR3 is TGTGCCAGCAGCCTCCGGGGGTCTGGGGCCAACGTCCTGACTTTC. The chain joins TRBV11-2 to TRBJ2-6; D may be TRBD2 (6 bases). V was trimmed by 5 bases and J by 1 base, leaving 9 bases between them. CDR1 and CDR2 from the germline V gene are SGHAT and FQNNGV. There are 15 residues in the CDR3.